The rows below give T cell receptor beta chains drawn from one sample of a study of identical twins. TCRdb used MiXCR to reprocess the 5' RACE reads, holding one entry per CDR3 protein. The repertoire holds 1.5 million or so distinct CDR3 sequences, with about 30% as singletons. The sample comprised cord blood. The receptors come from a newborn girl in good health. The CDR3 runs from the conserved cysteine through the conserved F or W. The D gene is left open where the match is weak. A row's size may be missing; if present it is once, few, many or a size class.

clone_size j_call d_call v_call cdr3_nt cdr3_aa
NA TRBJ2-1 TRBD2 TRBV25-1 TGTGCCAGCAGTGACGCGGGACTAGCGGGAGTCGATGAGCAGTTCTTC CASSDAGLAGVDEQFF
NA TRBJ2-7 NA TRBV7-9 TGTTCCAGCAGCTCGGCTTACGAGCAGTACTTC CSSSSAYEQYF
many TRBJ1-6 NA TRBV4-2 TGTGCCAGCAGCCAAGAGGGACACTATAATTCACCCCTCCACTTT CASSQEGHYNSPLHF
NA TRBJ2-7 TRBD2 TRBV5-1 TGCGCCAGCAGCCCCGGACTAGCGGGATTATTTGGGTCCTACGAGCAGTACTTC CASSPGLAGLFGSYEQYF
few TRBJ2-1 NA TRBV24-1 TGTGCCACCAGTGAGTCCGGGACGAGTAACAATGAGCAGTTCTTC CATSESGTSNNEQFF
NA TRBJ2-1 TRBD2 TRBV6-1 TGTGCCAGCAGGACTAGCGGGGGGGTTAACAATGAGCAGTTCTTC CASRTSGGVNNEQFF
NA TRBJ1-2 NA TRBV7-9 TGTGCCAGCAGCCAACTAAATACTAACTATGGCTACACCTTC CASSQLNTNYGYTF
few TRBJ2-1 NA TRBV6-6 TGTGCCAGCAGTTACATGCGCAACAATGAGCAGTTCTTC CASSYMRNNEQFF
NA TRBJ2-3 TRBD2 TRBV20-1 TGCAGTACCGTAGGTAGCGGGAGGGCCAGATACACAGATACGCAGTATTTT CSTVGSGRARYTDTQYF
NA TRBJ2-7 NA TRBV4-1 TGCGCCAGCAGCCAAGATTATGGTAGGGCCTACAATGAGCAGTACTTC CASSQDYGRAYNEQYF
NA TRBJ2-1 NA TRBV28 TGTGCCAGCAGTTCAGACGACTGGAGCTCCTACAATGAGCAGTTCTTC CASSSDDWSSYNEQFF
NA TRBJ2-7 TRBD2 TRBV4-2 TGTGCCAGCAGCCACGGGACTAGCGGGGGGGTAAACAATGAGCAGTACTTC CASSHGTSGGVNNEQYF
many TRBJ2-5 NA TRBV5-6 TGTGCCAGCAGCTTCAAGCCAGAGACCCAGTACTTC CASSFKPETQYF
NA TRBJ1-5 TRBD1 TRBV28 TGTGCCAGCAGTTCTGGACAGGGGGGTAGTCAGCCCCAGCATTTT CASSSGQGGSQPQHF
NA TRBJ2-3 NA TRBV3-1 TGTGCCAGCAGCCGTGGGTCAGCGGCTCTCACAGATACGCAGTATTTT CASSRGSAALTDTQYF
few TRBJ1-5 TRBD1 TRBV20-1 TGCAGTGCTACAAGACAGGGGGATCAGCCCCAGCATTTT CSATRQGDQPQHF
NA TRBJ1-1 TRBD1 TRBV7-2 TGTGCCAGCAGCCATAACAGGGGGAAGGGCACTGAAGCTTTCTTT CASSHNRGKGTEAFF
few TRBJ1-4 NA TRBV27 TGTGCCAGCAGTCCCAGGACACCCGTGGGTGAAAAACTGTTTTTT CASSPRTPVGEKLFF
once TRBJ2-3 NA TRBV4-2 TGTGCCAGCAGCCAAGATCGGAAAGATACGCAGTATTTT CASSQDRKDTQYF
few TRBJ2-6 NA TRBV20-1 TGCAGTGCTAGAGATCGGGGATGGGCCAACGTCCTGACTTTC CSARDRGWANVLTF
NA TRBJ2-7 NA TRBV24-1 TGTGCCACCAGTGAAGGAGGGCAGGGCTACGAGCAGTACTTC CATSEGGQGYEQYF
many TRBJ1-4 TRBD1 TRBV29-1 TGCAGCGCGGGACAGGGAAAGGAAAAACTGTTTTTT CSAGQGKEKLFF
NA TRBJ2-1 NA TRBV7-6 TGTGCCAGCAGCTTAGGCTACTTCGCAGCAGTAGGCAGGGTAACCTACAATGAGCAGTTCTTC CASSLGYFAAVGRVTYNEQFF
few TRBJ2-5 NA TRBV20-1 TGCAGTGCCCACGTACTACGAGAGACCCAGTACTTC CSAHVLRETQYF
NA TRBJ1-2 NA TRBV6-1 TGTGCCGGCAGTGTGAGGGAGTATGGCTACACCTTC CAGSVREYGYTF
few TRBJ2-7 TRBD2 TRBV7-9 TGTGCCAGCAGCTCCCAGACTAGCGGGACCCCCTCCTACGAGCAGTACTTC CASSSQTSGTPSYEQYF
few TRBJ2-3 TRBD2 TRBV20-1 TGCAGTGCTAGAGATGTCACCCTCAGCGGGAGGGCCACAGATACGCAGTATTTT CSARDVTLSGRATDTQYF
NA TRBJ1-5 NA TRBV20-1 TGCAGTGCTAGAGCTGTCGCCGGACCGAGATTGATGGGCAATCAGCCCCAGCATTTT CSARAVAGPRLMGNQPQHF
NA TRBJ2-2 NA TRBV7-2 TGTGCCAGCAGCTCGGCAAGCGCCAACACCGGGGAGCTGTTTTTT CASSSASANTGELFF
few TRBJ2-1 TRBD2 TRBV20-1 TGCAGTGCTAGAGAAAGCGGGAGAAGACACAATGAGCAGTTCTTC CSARESGRRHNEQFF
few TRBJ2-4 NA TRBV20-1 TGCAGTGCTAGGTCGACTAGACCCCAAAACATTCAGTACTTC CSARSTRPQNIQYF
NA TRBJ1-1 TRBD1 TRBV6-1 TGTGCCAGCAGCATAGGAGGGGGCGCGGGGACTGAAGCTTTCTTT CASSIGGGAGTEAFF
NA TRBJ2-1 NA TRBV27 TGTGCCAGCGCGGGGACAGCGTCCTACAGTGAGCAGTTCTTC CASAGTASYSEQFF
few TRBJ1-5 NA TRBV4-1 TGCGCCAGCAGCCAAGCGGTCAGGGGAATTAGCAATCAGCCCCAGCATTTT CASSQAVRGISNQPQHF
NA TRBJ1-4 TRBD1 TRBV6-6 TGTGCCAGCAGTTACGGCAGGGGGGGCGAAAAACTGTTTTTT CASSYGRGGEKLFF
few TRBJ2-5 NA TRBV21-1 TGTGCCAGCAGCAATGACCGCCTAGAGACCCAGTACTTC CASSNDRLETQYF
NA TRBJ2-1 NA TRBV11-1 TGTGCCAGCAGACCCCGGACGAGAGATGAGCAGTTCTTC CASRPRTRDEQFF
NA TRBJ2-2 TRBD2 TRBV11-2 TGTGCCAGCAGCTTAGGGACTAGCGGTTTCGCCGGGGAGCTGTTTTTT CASSLGTSGFAGELFF
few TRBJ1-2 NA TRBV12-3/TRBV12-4 TGTGCCAGCAGACCGCCTGGGGGGAATGGCTACACCTTC CASRPPGGNGYTF
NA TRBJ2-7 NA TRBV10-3 TGTGCCATCGGGAAACAGAGCTCCTACGAGCAGTACTTC CAIGKQSSYEQYF
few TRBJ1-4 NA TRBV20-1 TGCAGTGCTAGAAGCGGTGGACCAGCAACTAATGAAAAACTGTTTTTT CSARSGGPATNEKLFF
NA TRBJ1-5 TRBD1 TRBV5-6 TGTGCCAGCAGCCCGGGGGACAGCCTTTATAGCAATCAGCCCCAGCATTTT CASSPGDSLYSNQPQHF
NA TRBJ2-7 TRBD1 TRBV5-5 TGTGCCAGCAGCCCCGACAGGGGGCTCTCCTACAATGAGCAGTACTTC CASSPDRGLSYNEQYF
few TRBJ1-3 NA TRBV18 TGTGCCAGCTCACCCTTTTCAGGGTTGGATGGAAACACCATATATTTT CASSPFSGLDGNTIYF
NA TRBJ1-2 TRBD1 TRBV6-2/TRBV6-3 TGTGCCAGCAATTACCCTACAGGGGGCGCCGACTATGGCTACACCTTC CASNYPTGGADYGYTF
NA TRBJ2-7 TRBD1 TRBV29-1 TGCAGCGTTGGAGGGTGGACAGGTTACGAGCAGTACTTC CSVGGWTGYEQYF
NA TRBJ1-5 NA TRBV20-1 TGCAGTGCTAGAGAAACTGTAACTTACAATCAGCCCCAGCATTTT CSARETVTYNQPQHF
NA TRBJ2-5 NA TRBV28 TGTGCCAGCAGTTTTGGGGGGTCCCTACAAGAGACCCAGTACTTC CASSFGGSLQETQYF
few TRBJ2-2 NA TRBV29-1 TGCAGCGTTTGTGGTAGCAAGTCCGCAGCTGGCGGGGAGCTGTTTTTT CSVCGSKSAAGGELFF
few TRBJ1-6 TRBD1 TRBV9 TGTGCCAGCAGCTTCGGACAGGGGAAGGGGAATTCACCCCTCCACTTT CASSFGQGKGNSPLHF
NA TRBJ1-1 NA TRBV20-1 TGCAGTGCTAGAGGGGGTCCCTTGAACACTGAAGCTTTCTTT CSARGGPLNTEAFF